Shown below are 31 T cell receptor beta chains from a single sample sequenced in a study of cytomegalovirus exposure and HLA in healthy donors. PCR used 60 Vbeta primers and 13 Jbeta primers. TCRdb's table, derived via immunoSEQ multiplex PCR, lists solely in-frame clones and lacks some. There are about 120,000 clones in the sample, with approximately 1.6% held by the top ten. Material: PBMCs. These receptors were collected from a woman in her 40s in good health and CMV-seropositive.

The V call is TRBV27, the J call TRBJ1-6; 11 nucleotides agree with TRBD1. The V gene end was trimmed by 6 bases and the J gene end by 8 bases; junction bases not matched to a gene: 9. CDR3 length: 16 amino acids. Germline V gene sequence: CDR1 MNHEY, CDR2 SMNVEV (reference sequence). Here the CDR3 DNA reads TGTGCCAGCAGACTCGGACAGGGGGCGTCGTATTCACCCCTCCACTTT. This codes for CASRLGQGASYSPLHF.

This rearrangement joins TRBV7-9 to TRBJ2-7, with 8 nucleotides matching TRBD2. The CDR3 is made up of 15 amino acids. Germline V gene sequence: CDR1 SEHNR, CDR2 FQNEAQ (reference sequence). V shed 7 bases and J 1 base; nucleotides not matched to a gene: 9. The CDR3 DNA is TGTGCCAGCACGCTATTTGGCGGGGGGTCCTACGAGCAGTACTTC. This encodes CASTLFGGGSYEQYF.

This sequence joins TRBV11-2 and TRBJ2-3; 11 bases line up with TRBD2. This CDR3 has 16 amino acids. Germline CDR1 and CDR2: SGHAT and FQNNGV. Germline trimming cut 0 bases from V and 5 bases from J; bases unmatched to any gene: 4. This CDR3 reads CASSLEGSGRGDTQYF. CDR3 coding DNA: TGTGCCAGCAGCTTAGAGGGTAGCGGGAGGGGAGATACGCAGTATTTT.

The chain combines TRBV29-1 with TRBJ2-7, with D perhaps matching TRBD2 (6 bases). CDR1 SQVTM and CDR2 ANQGSEA come from the germline V gene. The CDR3 contains 14 residues. Between the trimmed V and J ends, which lost 1 base and 0 bases, there was a span of 10 bases. CDR3 sequence reads: CSVEASRDSYEQYF. DNA of the CDR3: TGCAGCGTTGAAGCATCGCGGGACTCCTACGAGCAGTACTTC.

Here the CDR3 DNA reads TGCGCCAGCAGCACCTGGACAGGGACCACAATGAACACTGAAGCTTTCTTT. This sequence encodes CASSTWTGTTMNTEAFF. The V and J genes are TRBV5-1 and TRBJ1-1, with 8 bases lining up with TRBD1. The CDR3 length is 17 residues. CDR1 is SGHRS and CDR2 is YFSETQ in the germline V gene. The J segment lost 0 bases and the V segment lost 4 bases, leaving 11 bases of the junction unmatched.

The chain employs TRBV19 and TRBJ1-5; TRBD1 aligns across 7 bases. The CDR3 totals 14 residues. In germline, CDR1 is LNHDA, CDR2 SQIVND (reference sequence). Unmatched junction bases numbered 7, after V lost 5 bases and J lost 6 bases. The CDR3 DNA reads TGTGCCAGTAGTTGGCAGGGGGAAAGTCAGCCCCAGCATTTT. This sequence encodes CASSWQGESQPQHF.

V usage is TRBV6-4 and J usage is TRBJ2-3, with D hard to call. V dropped 6 bases and J dropped 4 bases, with 11 bases sitting between them. The CDR3 has 13 amino acids. Germline V CDR1 and CDR2: MRHNA, SNTAGT. Here the CDR3 reads CASSVGLSDTQYF. The CDR3 bases are TGTGCCAGCAGCGTTGGCCTCTCAGATACGCAGTATTTT.

A remark on this clone: A junction end diverges from the germline sequence, so it may reflect a read error. Other DNA sequences within the sample encode an identical CDR3. The chain joins TRBV25-1 to TRBJ1-2; D perhaps matches TRBD1 (6 bases). Per germline, CDR1 MGHDK and CDR2 SYGVNS. This CDR3 region has 14 residues. The CDR3 reads CASSLNRVEYGYTF. The CDR3 bases are TGCGCCAGCAGTTTAAACAGGGTAGAGTATGGCTACACCTTC.

The V gene is TRBV9, the J gene TRBJ2-2, with a weak D call TRBD2 (5 bases). From germline, CDR1 is SGDLS and CDR2 YYNGEE. V shed 0 bases and J shed 11 bases, with 14 bases lying between them. The CDR3 contains 14 residues. The CDR3 reads CASSVGRAPFELFF. The CDR3 nucleotides read TGTGCCAGCAGCGTAGGGCGGGCCCCCTTTGAGCTGTTTTTT.

The genes are TRBV7-2 and TRBJ2-5; tentative D call: TRBD2 (5 bases). The V end was cut by 3 bases, the J end by 4 bases, with 15 bases between. CDR3 length equals 15 residues. Germline lookup yields CDR1 SGHTA and CDR2 FQGNSA. DNA of the CDR3: TGTGCCAGCAGCTTCGTATCGGGGATCGGAGAGACCCAGTACTTC. It specifies CASSFVSGIGETQYF. The full variable domain, its missing parts supplied by reference TRBV7-2 and TRBJ2-5, is GAGVSQSPSNKVTEKGKDVELRCDPISGHTALYWYRQSLGQGLEFLIYFQGNSAPDKSGLPSDRFSAERTGGSVSTLTIQRTQQEDSAVYLCASSFVSGIGETQYFGPGTRLLVL.

The J gene is TRBJ2-1, the V gene TRBV29-1, with 7 nucleotides matching TRBD1. From germline, CDR1 is SQVTM and CDR2 ANQGSEA. This CDR3 contains 14 residues. With 6 bases clipped from V and 4 bases from J, the junction kept 9 bases outside the gene matches. The CDR3 DNA reads as TGCAGCGTGACCGGGACAGATCGATACAATGAGCAGTTCTTC. Protein sequence: CSVTGTDRYNEQFF.

As DNA, the CDR3 is TGTGCCAGCACGCACGGTTTCTACAATGAGCAGTTCTTC. Amino acids: CASTHGFYNEQFF. The chain links TRBV6-6 to TRBJ2-1; D not resolved. The CDR3 runs to 13 residues. V shed 7 bases and J shed 3 bases, with 10 bases lying between them. The germline V gene has CDR1 MNHNY and CDR2 SVGAGI (reference sequence).

J is TRBJ2-7 and V is TRBV5-4, with a weak D call TRBD2 (5 bases). Germline CDR1 reads SGHNT; CDR2 reads YYREEE (reference sequence). This CDR3 region has 13 residues. V was clipped by 4 bases and J by 3 bases, with 11 bases between them. As DNA, the CDR3 is TGTGCCAGCAGCATGGAGAGCGGCTACGAGCAGTACTTC. It yields the protein CASSMESGYEQYF. The full variable domain, its missing parts supplied by reference TRBV5-4 and TRBJ2-7, is ETGVTQSPTHLIKTRGQQVTLRCSSQSGHNTVSWYQQALGQGPQFIFQYYREEENGRGNFPPRFSGLQFPNYSSELNVNALELDDSALYLCASSMESGYEQYFGPGTRLTVT.

The chain carries TRBV2 and TRBJ2-2; D gene uncertain. There are 11 residues in the CDR3. Germline CDR1 is SNHLY and CDR2 is FYNNEI. V was clipped by 7 bases and J by 5 bases, with 5 bases between them. The DNA for the CDR3 is TGTGCCAGCACCCGTACCGGGGAGCTGTTTTTT. This encodes CASTRTGELFF.

The rearrangement links TRBV5-1 to TRBJ1-3; no clear D. The CDR3 extends over 13 amino acids. The germline V gene has CDR1 SGHRS and CDR2 YFSETQ. Trimming pared 5 bases from V and 8 bases from J, leaving 14 bases between. As DNA, the CDR3 is TGCGCCAGCAGTGACGGCGTCGGAGACACCATATATTTT. Encoded protein: CASSDGVGDTIYF.

V and J are TRBV9 and TRBJ1-2, with D tentatively TRBD1 (5 bases). Germline values: CDR1 SGDLS, CDR2 YYNGEE. V was pared by 0 bases and J by 6 bases, with 12 bases between. The CDR3 spans 14 residues. CDR3 DNA: TGTGCCAGCAGCGTAGCCCAGGCAGGGAATGGCTACACCTTC. Its protein is CASSVAQAGNGYTF.

The V and J genes are TRBV19 and TRBJ2-1; D is possibly TRBD2 (5 bases). The CDR3 is 15 residues long. The ends were cut back, 3 bases at V and 0 bases at J, with 9 bases in the middle. Germline CDR1 and CDR2: LNHDA and SQIVND (reference sequence). The CDR3 is CASSIARVSYNEQFF. DNA of the CDR3: TGTGCCAGTAGTATCGCGCGGGTCTCCTACAATGAGCAGTTCTTC.

The rearrangement links TRBV6-6 to TRBJ1-1; D not resolved. V was pared by 9 bases and J by 5 bases, with 16 bases between. The CDR3 totals 13 residues. Germline CDR1 and CDR2: MNHNY and SVGAGI (reference sequence). CDR3 protein: CASYRALGTEAFF. DNA for the CDR3: TGTGCCAGTTACAGAGCCCTTGGGACTGAAGCTTTCTTT.

CDR3 nucleotide sequence: TGTGCCAGCAAAGACGGGAGGGGCCCTGAAGCTTTCTTT. It is translated as CASKDGRGPEAFF. J is TRBJ1-1 and V is TRBV28; D is perhaps TRBD1 (5 bases). The CDR3 length is 13 residues. V lost 7 bases and J lost 6, with 15 bases in between. CDR1 is MDHEN, CDR2 SYDVKM, per germline. Supplemented by reference TRBV28 and TRBJ1-1, the full variable domain reads DVKVTQSSRYLVKRTGEKVFLECVQDMDHENMFWYRQDPGLGLRLIYFSYDVKMKEKGDIPEGYSVSREKKERFSLILESASTNQTSMYLCASKDGRGPEAFFGQGTRLTVV.

This chain links TRBV28 with TRBJ1-2, with D maybe TRBD1 (6 bases). CDR1 and CDR2 (germline): MDHEN, SYDVKM. The CDR3 is 15 residues long. V lost 5 bases to trimming and J lost 3 bases, with 16 bases between them. DNA for the CDR3: TGTGCCAGCAGTATACCCGGGGGGCTGGACTATGGCTACACCTTC. Its translation: CASSIPGGLDYGYTF.

The chain is built from TRBV11-3 and TRBJ2-1; 10 positions agree with TRBD2. The V segment lost 2 bases and the J segment 5 bases; nucleotides outside the gene matches: 3. This CDR3 is 15 amino acids long. CDR1 and CDR2 (germline): SGHNT, YENEEA. CDR3 DNA sequence: TGTGCCAGCAGCTTATCCAGCGGGAGGGACAATGAGCAGTTCTTC. Encoded protein: CASSLSSGRDNEQFF.

The V and J genes are TRBV5-1 and TRBJ1-1; possibly TRBD1 for D (5 bases). V lost 3 bases to trimming and J lost 4 bases, with 13 bases between them. The CDR3 length is 14 residues. The germline CDR1 and CDR2 sequences are SGHRS and YFSETQ. The CDR3 DNA reads as TGCGCCAGCAGCTCGCAGGGTTCGGGCACTGAAGCTTTCTTT. Encoded protein: CASSSQGSGTEAFF.

The J gene is TRBJ2-1, the V gene TRBV10-1, with a possible D match to TRBD2 (5 bases). The V gene's germline CDR1 is WNHNN and CDR2 SYGVQD (reference sequence). V lost 4 bases and J 4 bases, leaving 8 bases between the germline ends. The CDR3 is 13 amino acids. The CDR3 coding sequence is TGCGCCAGCAGTGCCGGACTGTACAATGAGCAGTTCTTC. It specifies CASSAGLYNEQFF.

The chain carries TRBV4-3 and TRBJ2-4; no clear D. This CDR3 has 13 amino acids. V was pared by 0 bases and J by 7 bases, with 7 bases between. Germline values: CDR1 LGHNA, CDR2 YSLEER. Here the CDR3 reads CASSQDPVNIQYF. The DNA of the CDR3 is TGCGCCAGCAGCCAAGATCCGGTTAACATTCAGTACTTC.

J is TRBJ2-6 and V is TRBV7-8, with 11 nucleotides matching TRBD2. This CDR3 is 16 amino acids long. Trimming at V came to 1 base and at J to 10 bases, leaving 6 bases not matched to a gene. Germline-derived CDR1 and CDR2 are SGHVS and FQNEAQ. CDR3 sequence reads: CASSLVGTSGPNVLTF. In DNA, the CDR3 is TGTGCCAGCAGCTTAGTGGGGACTAGCGGTCCGAACGTCCTGACTTTC.

J is TRBJ2-5 and V is TRBV29-1, with 8 positions matching TRBD2. The tail of the sequence fits TRBJ2-7 better, so the J call may be wrong. The CDR3 spans 14 residues. Per the germline V gene, CDR1 is SQVTM and CDR2 is ANQGSEA. The CDR3 DNA sequence: TGCAGCGTTGTTGGTCGGACTAGCCCCCGCGAGCAGTACTTC. It is translated as CSVVGRTSPREQYF.

V gene TRBV13 combines with J gene TRBJ2-3; 9 positions match TRBD2. V trimming: 5 bases; J trimming: 3 bases; junction bases outside the gene matches: 9. The CDR3 has 16 amino acids. CDR1 and CDR2 from the germline V gene are PRHDT and FYEKMQ (reference sequence). Written as DNA, the CDR3 is TGTGCCAGCAGCCTTCAGACTAGCGGAGGGACAGATACGCAGTATTTT. It is translated as CASSLQTSGGTDTQYF. Supplemented by reference TRBV13 and TRBJ2-3, the full variable domain reads AAGVIQSPRHLIKEKRETATLKCYPIPRHDTVYWYQQGPGQDPQFLISFYEKMQSDKGSIPDRFSAQQFSDYHSELNMSSLELGDSALYFCASSLQTSGGTDTQYFGPGTRLTVL.

The chain links TRBV5-4 to TRBJ2-3; D is possibly TRBD1 (6 bases). V shed 3 bases and J shed 0 bases, with 14 bases lying between them. This CDR3 comprises 16 residues. Germline V lookup: CDR1 SGHNT, CDR2 YYREEE (reference sequence). DNA of the CDR3: TGTGCCAGCAGCTCCCAGGGGCTACGAAGCACAGATACGCAGTATTTT. Amino acid sequence: CASSSQGLRSTDTQYF.

The V and J genes are TRBV19 and TRBJ2-6; unclear D gene. CDR3 length: 17 residues. Trimming stripped 3 bases from V and 0 bases from J, with 12 bases between. Germline V lookup: CDR1 LNHDA, CDR2 SQIVND (reference sequence). DNA for the CDR3: TGTGCCAGTAGTATTACCCCATGGAGCTCTGGGGCCAACGTCCTGACTTTC. It encodes CASSITPWSSGANVLTF. The full variable domain, its missing parts supplied by reference TRBV19 and TRBJ2-6, is DGGITQSPKYLFRKEGQNVTLSCEQNLNHDAMYWYRQDPGQGLRLIYYSQIVNDFQKGDIAEGYSVSREKKESFPLTVTSAQKNPTAFYLCASSITPWSSGANVLTFGAGSRLTVL.

This chain connects TRBV14 to TRBJ1-5, with TRBD1 matching over 7 bases. This CDR3 has 13 residues. The V gene end was trimmed by 1 base and the J gene end by 13 bases; junction bases not matched to a gene: 7. Germline values: CDR1 SGHDN, CDR2 FVKESK. The CDR3 DNA reads TGTGCCAGCAGCCAAGGAATCGGGACAGTACAGCATTTT. Its protein product is CASSQGIGTVQHF.

The V gene is TRBV11-2, the J gene TRBJ2-7, with D maybe TRBD2 (6 bases). This CDR3 comprises 14 residues. The germline V gene has CDR1 SGHAT and CDR2 FQNNGV. With 2 bases removed from V and 6 bases from J, the gap between germline ends came to 14 bases. CDR3 amino acids: CASSLSREYSEQYF. The CDR3 DNA reads TGTGCCAGCAGCTTATCGCGGGAATACAGCGAGCAGTACTTC.